This T cell receptor (beta chain) was identified during a study of T cell changes during pregnancy in multiple sclerosis. The CDR3 has 16 residues. Trimming shortened V by 7 bases and J by 5 bases, and 21 bases separated the two germline ends. CDR1 and CDR2 (germline): MRHNA, SNTAGT. Libraries were prepared by immunoSEQ multiplex PCR; TCRdb keeps only in-frame clonotypes and omits some of them. This table has 90,000 to 120,000 clones, 85% to 95% appearing once. The chain couples TRBV6-4 to TRBJ1-5, with D possibly matching TRBD1 (5 bases). The receptor's source is a female donor in good health, enrolled as a control in a pregnancy study. Here the sequenced sample was peripheral blood, taken in the third trimester of pregnancy. The CDR3 nucleotides read TGTGCCAGCAACTCCCCCCCGGGGACTCATTATCAGCCCCAGCATTTT. It is translated as CASNSPPGTHYQPQHF.